A single sample gave rise to the 9 T cell receptor beta chains below, sequenced in a study of OX40 agonist ivuxolimab in advanced cancers. The method was immunoSEQ multiplex PCR; TCRdb's version includes in-frame clones alone and lacks a portion of them. The sample lists tens of thousands of clones, about 88% seen once, with roughly 19% in the top ten. Sequences were derived from CD4+ or CD8+ T cells sorted from blood, sampled in a trial of the OX40 agonist ivuxolimab. Receptor source: an adult with an advanced solid tumor such as melanoma, head and neck, liver or kidney cancer.

This clone has more than one count but fewer than ten. The gene calls are TRBV29-1 and TRBJ2-1; D is uncertain. Germline V gene sequence: CDR1 SQVTM, CDR2 ANQGSEA. V was trimmed by 6 bases and J by 9 bases, leaving 3 bases between them. CDR3 length: 8 amino acids. CDR3 loop: CSVFEQFF. The CDR3 nucleotides are TGCAGCGTGTTTGAGCAGTTCTTC.

The rearrangement uses TRBV4-2 and TRBJ2-1, with 9 positions matching TRBD2. CDR3 size: 18 residues. The ends lost 2 bases at V and 3 bases at J; junction bases unmatched: 11. From germline, CDR1 is LGHNA and CDR2 YNFKEQ. Here the CDR3 DNA reads TGTGCCAGCAGCCAAACCCCTGGAGCGGGGGGCTTCTACAATGAGCAGTTCTTC. Amino acids: CASSQTPGAGGFYNEQFF.

The chain couples TRBV27 to TRBJ1-5; no reliable D call. The V end lost 3 bases, the J end lost 4 bases, and 7 bases lay between the germline ends. Per germline, CDR1 MNHEY and CDR2 SMNVEV (reference sequence). CDR3 length equals 13 residues. CDR3 loop: CASSLRENQPQHF. The CDR3 DNA reads TGTGCCAGCAGTTTGAGGGAGAATCAGCCCCAGCATTTT.

The chain is built from TRBV18 and TRBJ2-7; 8 nucleotides line up with TRBD1. The trim removed 3 bases at V and 7 bases at J, leaving 14 bases unmatched. Germline CDR1 reads KGHSH; CDR2 reads LQKENI. The CDR3 is made up of 16 amino acids. The DNA for the CDR3 is TGTGCCAGCTCACCCCCTCCGGGACAGGTTCAGGGGGAGCAGTACTTC. This sequence encodes CASSPPPGQVQGEQYF.

This clone was seen once. The chain is built from TRBV5-6 and TRBJ2-1, with a possible D match to TRBD1 (5 bases). The germline V and J ends were trimmed by 1 base and 10 bases, with 9 bases remaining between them. Germline CDR1 SGHDT, CDR2 YYEEEE. The CDR3 sequence is 12 residues long. CDR3 sequence reads: CASSLLGVEQFF. The CDR3 nucleotides read TGTGCCAGCAGCTTGCTAGGGGTCGAGCAGTTCTTC. The full variable domain, its missing parts supplied by reference TRBV5-6 and TRBJ2-1, is DAGVTQSPTHLIKTRGQQVTLRCSPKSGHDTVSWYQQALGQGPQFIFQYYEEEERQRGNFPDRFSGHQFPNYSSELNVNALLLGDSALYLCASSLLGVEQFFGPGTRLTVL.

This chain joins TRBV4-1 and TRBJ2-1, with D tentatively TRBD2 (5 bases). The germline V gene encodes CDR1 MGHRA and CDR2 YSYEKL. The CDR3 consists of 16 residues. V shed 4 bases and J shed 0 bases, with 13 bases lying between them. This CDR3 reads CASSPSAGSSYNEQFF. The CDR3 DNA reads TGCGCCAGCAGCCCCTCGGCGGGTAGCTCCTACAATGAGCAGTTCTTC.

With regard to this clone: This may be a read error: a much more frequent sequence differs by one nucleotide. The J gene is TRBJ1-5, the V gene TRBV2, with D perhaps TRBD1 (5 bases). In germline, CDR1 is SNHLY, CDR2 FYNNEI. This CDR3 is 15 amino acids long. The CDR3 region is CANSEWGGSNQPQHF. The CDR3 coding sequence is TGTGCCAACAGTGAGTGGGGGGGAAGCAATCAGCCCCAGCATTTT.

In DNA form, the CDR3 reads TGTGCCAGCACCAGGGGTCAAAACTATGGCTACACCTTC. As protein: CASTRGQNYGYTF. The V and J genes are TRBV2 and TRBJ1-2, with a possible D match to TRBD1 (6 bases). Trimming took 7 bases from V and 2 from J, leaving 11 bases between them. The CDR3 runs 13 residues. Looked up from germline, CDR1 is SNHLY and CDR2 is FYNNEI.

The chain has TRBV7-6 and TRBJ1-4; maybe TRBD1 (5 bases). The CDR3 spans 17 residues. V lost 1 base and J lost 3, with 15 bases in between. CDR1 and CDR2 from the germline V gene are SGHVS and FNYEAQ. CDR3 protein: CASSLESAGYPNEKLFF. CDR3 bases: TGTGCCAGCAGCTTAGAGTCGGCAGGGTATCCTAATGAAAAACTGTTTTTT.